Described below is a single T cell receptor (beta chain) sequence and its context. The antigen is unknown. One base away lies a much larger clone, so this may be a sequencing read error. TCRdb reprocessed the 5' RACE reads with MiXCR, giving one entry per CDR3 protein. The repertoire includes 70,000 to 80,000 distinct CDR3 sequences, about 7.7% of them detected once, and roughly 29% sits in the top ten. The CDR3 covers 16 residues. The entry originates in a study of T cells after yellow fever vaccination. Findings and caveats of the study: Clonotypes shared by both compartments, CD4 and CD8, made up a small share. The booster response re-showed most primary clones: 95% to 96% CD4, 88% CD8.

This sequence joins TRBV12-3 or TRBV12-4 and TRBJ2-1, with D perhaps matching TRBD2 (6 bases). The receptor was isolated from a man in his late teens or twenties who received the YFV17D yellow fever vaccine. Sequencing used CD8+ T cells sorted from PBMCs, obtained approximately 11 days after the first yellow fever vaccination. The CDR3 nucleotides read TGTGGCAGCAGTTCCCAGGACTACCAAACCTACAATGAGCAGTTCTTC. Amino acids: CGSSSQDYQTYNEQFF.